What follows are 7 T cell receptor beta chains derived from one specimen sequenced in a study of T cell changes during pregnancy in multiple sclerosis. Clones were read by immunoSEQ multiplex PCR, and TCRdb kept only the in-frame ones, dropping some. The sample consists of some 58,000 clones, 95% to 97% of them appearing once. This sample comprised CD8+ T cells from peripheral blood mononuclear cells, obtained after pregnancy. These receptor sequences come from a female donor with multiple sclerosis, enrolled in a pregnancy study.

The chain employs TRBV27 and TRBJ1-5; TRBD1 is a possible D gene (6 bases). The CDR3 consists of 15 residues. Trimming removed 5 bases from V and 3 bases from J, with 14 bases in between. The germline gives CDR1 MNHEY, CDR2 SMNVEV (reference sequence). This CDR3 is CASSTLGQNNQPQHF. CDR3 coding DNA: TGTGCCAGCAGTACTCTTGGACAGAACAATCAGCCCCAGCATTTT.

The chain carries TRBV2 and TRBJ2-7, with D possibly being TRBD1 (6 bases). Per the germline V gene, CDR1 is SNHLY and CDR2 is FYNNEI. Trimming stripped 5 bases from V and 0 bases from J, with 8 bases between. The CDR3 length is 13 residues. Here the CDR3 reads CASSRDTSYEQYF. The CDR3 DNA follows: TGTGCCAGCAGTCGGGACACCTCCTACGAGCAGTACTTC.

This rearrangement joins TRBV27 to TRBJ2-1, with no clear D. CDR1 and CDR2 from the germline V gene are MNHEY and SMNVEV (reference sequence). The V and J ends lost 5 bases and 4 bases respectively, with 12 bases between them. This CDR3 contains 14 residues. For the CDR3, the DNA is TGTGCCAGCAGTCTCTATCAGGCGTACAATGAGCAGTTCTTC. Translating it yields CASSLYQAYNEQFF.

The rearrangement joins TRBV5-6 to TRBJ2-7; D is possibly TRBD1 (6 bases). Trimming left V 0 bases short and J 5 bases short, with 9 bases between. Germline V gene lookup returns CDR1 SGHDT and CDR2 YYEEEE. The CDR3 length is 13 residues. The CDR3 DNA follows: TGTGCCAGCAGCTTGGGACAGGTCGACGAGCAGTACTTC. This sequence encodes CASSLGQVDEQYF.

The gene calls are TRBV29-1 and TRBJ2-2, with 8 bases identical to TRBD2. Trimming removed 1 base from V and 6 bases from J; junction bases left unmatched: 10. The CDR3 is 16 residues long. CDR1 is SQVTM and CDR2 is ANQGSEA in the germline V gene. In DNA, the CDR3 is TGCAGCGTTGAAGGGTACCGGACTAGCAAGGCCGGGGAGCTGTTTTTT. Amino acids: CSVEGYRTSKAGELFF.

V and J are TRBV7-9 and TRBJ2-5; 9 bases line up with TRBD2. The CDR3 spans 14 residues. V was pared by 8 bases and J by 1 base, with 5 bases of the junction left unmatched. Germline lookup yields CDR1 SEHNR and CDR2 FQNEAQ (reference sequence). The CDR3 DNA follows: TGTGCCAGCGGCGGGGGGGGGCCCCAAGAGACCCAGTACTTC. It is translated as CASGGGGPQETQYF. Filled out from reference TRBV7-9 and TRBJ2-5, the complete variable domain reads DTGVSQNPRHKITKRGQNVTFRCDPISEHNRLYWYRQTLGQGPEFLTYFQNEAQLEKSRLLSDRFSAERPKGSFSTLEIQRTEQGDSAMYLCASGGGGPQETQYFGPGTRLLVL.

As to this clone: Other DNA sequences of this sample code for an identical CDR3. The chain links TRBV19 to TRBJ2-7, with 8 positions matching TRBD2. In germline, CDR1 is LNHDA, CDR2 SQIVND (reference sequence). The V gene end was trimmed by 3 bases and the J gene end by 7 bases; junction bases not matched to a gene: 5. The CDR3 has 13 amino acids. CDR3 protein: CASSIGLAGEQYF. CDR3 DNA sequence: TGTGCCAGTAGTATCGGACTAGCAGGGGAGCAGTACTTC. The full variable domain, with the rest looked up from reference TRBV19 and TRBJ2-7, is DGGITQSPKYLFRKEGQNVTLSCEQNLNHDAMYWYRQDPGQGLRLIYYSQIVNDFQKGDIAEGYSVSREKKESFPLTVTSAQKNPTAFYLCASSIGLAGEQYFGPGTRLTVT.